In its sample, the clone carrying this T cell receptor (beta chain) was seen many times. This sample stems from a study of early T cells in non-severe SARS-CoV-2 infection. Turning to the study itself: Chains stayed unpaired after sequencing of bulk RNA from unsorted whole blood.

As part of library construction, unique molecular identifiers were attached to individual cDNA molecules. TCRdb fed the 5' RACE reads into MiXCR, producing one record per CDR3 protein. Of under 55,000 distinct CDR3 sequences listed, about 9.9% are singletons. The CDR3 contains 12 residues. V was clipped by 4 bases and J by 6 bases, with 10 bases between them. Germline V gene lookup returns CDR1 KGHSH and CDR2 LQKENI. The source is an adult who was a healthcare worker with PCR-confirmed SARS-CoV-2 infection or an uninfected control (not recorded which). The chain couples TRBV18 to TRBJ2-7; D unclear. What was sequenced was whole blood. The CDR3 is CASSLETFEQYF. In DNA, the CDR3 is TGTGCCAGCTCACTGGAGACTTTCGAGCAGTACTTC. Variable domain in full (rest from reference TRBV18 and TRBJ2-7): NAGVMQNPRHLVRRRGQEARLRCSPMKGHSHVYWYRQLPEEGLKFMVYLQKENIIDESGMPKERFSAEFPKEGPSILRIQQVVRGDSAAYFCASSLETFEQYFGPGTRLTVT.